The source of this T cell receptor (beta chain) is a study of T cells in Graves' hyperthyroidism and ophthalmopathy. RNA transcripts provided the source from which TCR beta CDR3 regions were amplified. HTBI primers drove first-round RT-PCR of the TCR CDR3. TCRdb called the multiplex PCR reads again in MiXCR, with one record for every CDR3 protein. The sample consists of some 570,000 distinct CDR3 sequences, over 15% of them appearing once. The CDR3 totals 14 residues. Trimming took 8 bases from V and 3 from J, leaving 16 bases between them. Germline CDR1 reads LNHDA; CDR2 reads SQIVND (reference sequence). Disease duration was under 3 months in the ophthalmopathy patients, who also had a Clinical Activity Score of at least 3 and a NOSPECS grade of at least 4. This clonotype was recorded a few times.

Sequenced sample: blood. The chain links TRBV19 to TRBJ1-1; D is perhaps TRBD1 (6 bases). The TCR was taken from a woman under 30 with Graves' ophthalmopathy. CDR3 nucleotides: TGTGCCAGTTTCCGGGGGCATTCGGACACTGAAGCTTTCTTT. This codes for CASFRGHSDTEAFF.